These 5 T cell receptor beta chains came from one sample sequenced in a study of blood T cell repertoires in COVID-19. This table comes from immunoSEQ multiplex PCR, and its TCRdb copy is limited to in-frame clones, with some not included. The sample lists under 200,000 clones; about 89% were seen once. The sample taken for sequencing was PBMCs or T cells enriched from blood (not recorded which). These receptors came from a woman aged 18-35 years who had recovered from COVID-19.

The chain combines TRBV23-1 with TRBJ2-5, with 7 positions matching TRBD1. TRBV23-1 is an ORF; its function is uncertain. The V segment lost 6 bases and the J segment 14 bases; nucleotides outside the gene matches: 9. The CDR3 has 11 residues. CDR3 loop: CASRKGQLLYF. The CDR3 nucleotides are TGCGCCAGCAGGAAGGGACAGCTGCTTTACTTC.

As for this clone: Additional DNA sequences in this sample encode the identical CDR3. This sequence joins TRBV5-1 and TRBJ2-7, with 8 bases that match TRBD1. The ends lost 4 bases at V and 2 bases at J; junction bases unmatched: 2. This CDR3 comprises 13 residues. In germline, CDR1 is SGHRS, CDR2 YFSETQ. CDR3 nucleotides: TGCGCCAGCAGCCAGGGGGCCACCTACGAGCAGTACTTC. Amino acids: CASSQGATYEQYF.

The chain carries TRBV15 and TRBJ2-1; TRBD2 is a possible D gene (6 bases). This CDR3 is 16 amino acids long. The V and J ends lost 1 base and 5 bases respectively, with 15 bases between them. CDR1 and CDR2 (germline): LNHNV, YYDKDF (reference sequence). The CDR3 coding sequence is TGTGCCACCAGCAGAGGCCGAGGAGGGCGGGACAATGAGCAGTTCTTC. Amino acids: CATSRGRGGRDNEQFF.

The J gene is TRBJ1-1, the V gene TRBV6-6, with D hard to call. CDR3 size: 13 residues. The V end was cut by 2 bases, the J end by 1 base, with 5 bases between. Germline loops: CDR1 MNHNY, CDR2 SVGAGI (reference sequence). The CDR3 region is CASSYPQNTEAFF. The DNA for the CDR3 is TGTGCCAGCAGTTACCCCCAGAACACTGAAGCTTTCTTT.

The CDR3 spells CAISGRLAGSTGELFF. As DNA, the CDR3 is TGTGCCATCAGTGGACGACTAGCGGGCTCCACCGGGGAGCTGTTTTTT. V usage is TRBV10-3 and J usage is TRBJ2-2, with TRBD2 identical over 10 bases. Germline V CDR1 and CDR2: ENHRY, SYGVKD. The CDR3 length is 16 residues. Trimming at V came to 4 bases and at J to 4 bases, leaving 6 bases not matched to a gene.